The source of this T cell receptor (beta chain) is a study of circulating and synovial CD4+ cells in juvenile arthritis. Germline V CDR1 and CDR2: LNHDA, SQIVND (reference sequence). This CDR3 comprises 14 residues. Unmatched junction bases numbered 5, after V lost 8 bases and J lost 2 bases. Only in-frame clones appear in the TCRdb table, and some are missing; sequencing was by immunoSEQ multiplex PCR. Of about 14,000 clones in the sample, around four fifths are singletons; the top ten hold approximately 3.6%. Patients with active juvenile idiopathic arthritis donated these samples. The chain employs TRBV19 and TRBJ2-5; 10 bases align to TRBD1. This clonotype originated in a human patient with juvenile idiopathic arthritis. Some clones in this sample may be carry-over from other donors' samples. The sequenced material came from CD4+ T cells from synovial fluid. Here the CDR3 DNA reads TGTGCCAGTCGTAGGGGACAGGGGCAAGAGACCCAGTACTTC. Encoded protein: CASRRGQGQETQYF. The entire variable domain, with the rest obtained from reference TRBV19 and TRBJ2-5, is as follows: DGGITQSPKYLFRKEGQNVTLSCEQNLNHDAMYWYRQDPGQGLRLIYYSQIVNDFQKGDIAEGYSVSREKKESFPLTVTSAQKNPTAFYLCASRRGQGQETQYFGPGTRLLVL.